This TCR beta chain was identified in a study of shared clonotypes between healthy human individuals. Germline assignment: CDR1 SGHAT and CDR2 FQNNGV. V was pared by 3 bases and J by 1 base, with 1 base of the junction left unmatched. There are 15 residues in the CDR3. Profiling relied on immunoSEQ multiplex PCR, and the TCRdb table lists in-frame clones only, not all of them. Altogether about 2 million clones are present, 85% to 95% being singletons, with the ten largest covering 0.13%. The rearrangement joins TRBV11-2 to TRBJ2-5; 11 bases agree with TRBD2. The sequenced sample consisted of naive CD4+ T cells sorted from blood. Indicated subset: CD45RA+ positively selected. This receptor was obtained from a man aged 18 to 30 in good health. CDR3 DNA: TGTGCCAGCAGCTTTCTAGCGGGGGGCCAAGAGACCCAGTACTTC. Protein product: CASSFLAGGQETQYF.